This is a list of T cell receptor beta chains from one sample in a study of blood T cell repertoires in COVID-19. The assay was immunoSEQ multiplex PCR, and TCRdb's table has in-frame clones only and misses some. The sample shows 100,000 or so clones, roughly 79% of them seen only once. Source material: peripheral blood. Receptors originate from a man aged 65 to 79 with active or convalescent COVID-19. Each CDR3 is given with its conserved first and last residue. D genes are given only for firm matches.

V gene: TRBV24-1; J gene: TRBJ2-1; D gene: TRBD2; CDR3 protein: CATSGPQRESLNEQFF
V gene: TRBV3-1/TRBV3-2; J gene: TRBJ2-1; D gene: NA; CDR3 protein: CASSQTFERGDYNEQFF
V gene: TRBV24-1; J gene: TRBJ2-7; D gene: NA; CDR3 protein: CATRGAAGGSEQYF
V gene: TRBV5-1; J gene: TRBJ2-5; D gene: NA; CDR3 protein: CASSLDRLRTQYF
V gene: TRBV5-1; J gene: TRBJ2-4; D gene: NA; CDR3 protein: CASSPSLSGLAKNIQYF
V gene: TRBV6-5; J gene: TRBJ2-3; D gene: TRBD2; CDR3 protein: CASRAGASTDTQYF
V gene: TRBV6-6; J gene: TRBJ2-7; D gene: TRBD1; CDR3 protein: CASRGQGIGHEQYF
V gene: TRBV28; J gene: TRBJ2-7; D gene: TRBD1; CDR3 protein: CASSFPLGTGVPYEQYF
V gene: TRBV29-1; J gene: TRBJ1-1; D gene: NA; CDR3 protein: CSVDNLTEPEAFF
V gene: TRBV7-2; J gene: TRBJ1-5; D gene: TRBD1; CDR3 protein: CASSLATGGWQPQHF
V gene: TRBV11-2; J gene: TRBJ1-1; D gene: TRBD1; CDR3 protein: CASSRLQGDTEAFF
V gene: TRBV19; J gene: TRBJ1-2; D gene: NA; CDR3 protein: CASVQLTGANYGYTF
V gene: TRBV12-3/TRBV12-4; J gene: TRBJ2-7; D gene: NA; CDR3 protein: CASSEGVEQYF
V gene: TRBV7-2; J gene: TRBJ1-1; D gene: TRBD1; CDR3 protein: CASSLAQGQGTEAFF
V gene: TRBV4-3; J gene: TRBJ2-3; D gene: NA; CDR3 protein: CASSRLWGGEADTQYF